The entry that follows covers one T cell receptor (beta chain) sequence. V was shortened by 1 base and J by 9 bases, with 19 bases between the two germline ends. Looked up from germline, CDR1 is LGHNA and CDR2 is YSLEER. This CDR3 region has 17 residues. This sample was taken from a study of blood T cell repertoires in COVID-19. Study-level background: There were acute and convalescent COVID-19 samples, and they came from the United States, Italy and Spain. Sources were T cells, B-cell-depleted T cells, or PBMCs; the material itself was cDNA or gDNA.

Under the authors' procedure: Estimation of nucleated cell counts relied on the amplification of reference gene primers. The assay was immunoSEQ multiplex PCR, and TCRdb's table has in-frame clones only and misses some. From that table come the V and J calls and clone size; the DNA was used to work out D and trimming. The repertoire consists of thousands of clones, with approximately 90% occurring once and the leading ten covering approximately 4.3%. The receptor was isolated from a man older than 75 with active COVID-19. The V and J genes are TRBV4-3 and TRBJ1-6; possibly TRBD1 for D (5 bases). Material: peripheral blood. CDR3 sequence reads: CASSQVVPQGGGSPLHF. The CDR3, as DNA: TGCGCCAGCAGCCAAGTCGTTCCCCAGGGCGGGGGTTCACCCCTCCACTTT.